This T cell receptor (beta chain) was found in a study of T cell clonality in common variable immunodeficiency. Study outcomes and limitations: Fewer TCRbeta clones were shared among CVID subjects than controls.

The table came from immunoSEQ multiplex PCR; TCRdb's copy has only in-frame clones and leaves some out. The data show about 35,000 clones, with none appearing a single time. This clone was seen ten or more times. Its antigen remains unidentified. The CDR3 end falls 3 residues outside the read, so it is completed with the germline J gene. Germline CDR1 SGDLS, CDR2 YYNGEE. The V gene end was trimmed by 2 bases and the J gene end by 0 bases; junction bases not matched to a gene: 4. The CDR3 has 17 amino acids. The gene calls are TRBV9 and TRBJ2-3; 12 bases match TRBD2. The TCR comes from a person aged 18 to 70 in good health. The source material was peripheral blood mononuclear cells. The CDR3 loop reads CASSVLAGGASTDTQYF. The covered CDR3 bases are TGTGCCAGCAGCGTTCTAGCGGGAGGGGCTAGCACAGATACG.